This T cell receptor beta chain was found in a study of long-term antiretroviral therapy in people with HIV (dated by TCRdb to the early 2020s). Notes on the research overall: The earliest samples were collected about a decade before the 2015 WHO recommendation for immediate ART, when ART was typically delayed until CD4 counts fell. A retrospective serial study tested whether changes in peripheral blood TRB repertoire composition and diversity were associated with ART initiation and durable HIV suppression. The cohort contributed about 180 cryopreserved PBMC samples from around 30 adults with confirmed HIV infection, collected serially over a mean of approximately six years (range 1-12). Of the roughly 27 participants with HIV, ten to eleven were female. No cross-contamination during QIAcube processing turned up in test extractions that ran a monoclonal T-cell line alongside 33 polyclonal samples. General conclusions and limits of the study: ART initiation was associated with a significant increase in TRB diversity, but diversity stayed significantly below transplant donor controls even after long-term ART. Because pre-ART samples had limited cell numbers, profiling was done on unsorted PBMC rather than on sorted CD4+ and CD8+ T cells. The repertoire was dominated across all time points by expanded TRB clones identified before ART initiation, although this dominance was seen to fluctuate and to decrease in many PLHIV after ART. Inferences about post-ART repertoire changes are limited because no data were available on ART adherence, viral resistance or therapy changes. The samples were dated from the mid-2000s to the late 2010s, and the ART regimens that were used may be less effective than current ART regimens. CDR3 length ranges in HIV repertoires were narrower than in controls, and network structure suggested an antigen-experienced repertoire with only a slight naive shift after ART. Since PBMC availability was limited, sequencing covered only the TCR beta chain, with no alpha chain pairing.

Sequencing of the TRB variable region was done with the immunoSEQ hsTCRB v3.0 assay at survey level resolution. A depth of roughly 35,000-55,000 T-cell genomes per sample was targeted for TRB sequencing. An Illumina MiSeq with a v3 150-cycle kit was used to sequence the pooled TRB libraries. Per the original workflow: Analysis of repertoires was carried out in R inside a reproducible Nextflow workflow spanning QC, data transformation and analysis. LymphoSeq2, an R package for AIRR-Seq data exploration, was used to implement custom analyses. A few samples that produced fewer than 5000 total TRB sequences were removed, so 200 or so HIV repertoires were analyzed. Among the 188 retained HIV repertoires, 55 to 60 were collected before ART initiation and 120 to 130 were collected after ART initiation. Each repertoire was downsampled to 5000 TRB nucleotide sequences, and summary statistics were averaged across 100 downsampling iterations. Only TRB sequences with CDR3 regions of at least seven amino acids were retained for analysis. Diversity was measured with a Shannon entropy-derived clonality score and the Gini coefficient. In the repertoire networks, any two of the top 5000 CDR3 amino acid sequences were connected whenever the two sequences differed by an edit distance of one. Antigen specificity groups and MHC restriction were predicted for TRB CDR3 amino acid sequences with GLIPH2. Known CMV, EBV, HIV or tissue antigen associations were flagged by matching CDR3 amino acid sequences against VDJdb and McPAS-TCR. Pre-ART, post-ART and control groups were compared with Wilcoxon signed-rank tests and Holm-Bonferroni correction. Drawn from immuneACCESS, this table holds only the in-frame rearrangements with V and J called that TCRdb kept. Clones are partly lost; checked studies trace under half to an unresolved V gene and leave the rest unexplained. From that table come the V and J calls and clone size; the DNA was used to work out D and trimming. The sample table holds tens of thousands of clones, of which around 83% were seen once. About 5.8% of the sample lies in the top ten.

Worth noting for this clone: The clone's antigen remains unknown. No base qualities exist here, and no much larger clone lies one base off it.

The germline V gene encodes CDR1 LNHNV and CDR2 YYDKDF (reference sequence). The junction carries 19 bases between V and J, which are trimmed by 1 base and 0 bases respectively. From the cysteine up to the phenylalanine, the CDR3 has a length of 19 residues. Solely the CDR3 DNA is kept, with 57 bases framed from the first base. To be included, a participant needed at least one PBMC sample from before ART initiation plus at least two post-ART samples. Every participant with HIV received treatment in the United States of America. Before DNA extraction, cryopreserved samples of about 0.9-11 million PBMC were thawed and then washed. At the time of the earliest PBMC sample for each participant with HIV, ages ranged from roughly 23 to 60 years. PBMC samples from each participant spanned 1-4 timepoints before ART initiation and 2-8 timepoints after ART initiation, with a median of 7 samples. Serial HIV viral load, CD4+ T-cell count, ART history and demographic data were obtained for every participant. Using a Qiagen kit on a QIAcube, genomic DNA was extracted from unsorted PBMC, with samples processed in batches of 12.

The source of this sequence is a man aged 25-45 years with HIV. The chain uses TRBV15 and TRBJ2-4, with a weak D call of TRBD1 (6 bases match). The sequenced sample was unsorted PBMCs, obtained 0.7 years before starting antiretroviral therapy. The bases read TGTGCCACCAGCAGAGCTGACCTCCCAGGGGCCTTAGCCAAAAACATTCAGTACTTC. The encoded protein is CATSRADLPGALAKNIQYF.